The 28 T cell receptor beta chains reported below all come from one sample, sequenced in a study of blood T cell repertoires in COVID-19. The method was immunoSEQ multiplex PCR; TCRdb's version includes in-frame clones alone and lacks a portion of them. Among under 35,000 clones listed, around 87% were seen once. Material for sequencing was peripheral blood. The source of these receptors is a human donor in a cohort sampled during active COVID-19.

The chain links TRBV7-8 to TRBJ2-3; 14 bases match TRBD2. This CDR3 region has 19 residues. CDR1 SGHVS and CDR2 FQNEAQ come from the germline V gene. V lost 2 bases to trimming and J lost 2 bases; unmatched junction nucleotides: 9. Here the CDR3 reads CASSLKGLAGVTVTDTQYF. DNA of the CDR3: TGTGCCAGCAGCTTAAAGGGACTAGCGGGGGTAACCGTCACAGATACGCAGTATTTT.

The gene calls are TRBV11-2 and TRBJ2-5, with TRBD1 matching over 8 bases. The CDR3 is 14 residues long. V gave up 4 bases and J gave up 5 bases; unmatched junction bases: 6. Germline V CDR1 and CDR2: SGHAT, FQNNGV. CDR3 loop: CASSWGTGMETQYF. DNA of the CDR3: TGTGCCAGCAGCTGGGGGACAGGAATGGAGACCCAGTACTTC.

This clone has a handful of counts. V is TRBV5-1 and J is TRBJ2-2; TRBD2 is a possible D gene (5 bases). V was pared by 4 bases and J by 5 bases, with 15 bases between. The CDR3 has 15 amino acids. CDR1 SGHRS and CDR2 YFSETQ come from the germline V gene. The CDR3, as DNA: TGCGCCAGCAGCCCCGGAGTAGCGAGGACCGGGGAGCTGTTTTTT. This encodes CASSPGVARTGELFF.

The chain uses TRBV7-9 and TRBJ1-1; possibly TRBD1 for D (5 bases). CDR3 length: 14 residues. V was clipped by 4 bases and J by 1 base, with 10 bases between them. CDR1 and CDR2 (germline): SEHNR, FQNEAQ (reference sequence). CDR3 protein: CASSSGGANTEAFF. DNA for the CDR3: TGTGCCAGCAGCTCCGGAGGGGCGAACACTGAAGCTTTCTTT.

The genes are TRBV6-1 and TRBJ2-2; TRBD2 agrees at 10 bases. There are 15 residues in the CDR3. Germline-derived CDR1 and CDR2 are MNHNS and SASEGT. Unmatched junction bases numbered 2, after V lost 6 bases and J lost 1 base. Here the CDR3 reads CASSRTSGNTGELFF. In DNA form, the CDR3 reads TGTGCCAGCAGCCGGACTAGCGGGAACACCGGGGAGCTGTTTTTT.

The sample holds a few counts of this clone. This rearrangement joins TRBV18 to TRBJ2-1; maybe TRBD2 (5 bases). CDR3 length equals 11 residues. Deletions cut 3 bases from V and 10 bases from J, with 7 bases between. CDR1 is KGHSH and CDR2 is LQKENI in the germline V gene. The DNA for the CDR3 is TGTGCCAGCTCACCGCGGGTGGAGCAGTTCTTC. It specifies CASSPRVEQFF. Variable domain in full (rest from reference TRBV18 and TRBJ2-1): NAGVMQNPRHLVRRRGQEARLRCSPMKGHSHVYWYRQLPEEGLKFMVYLQKENIIDESGMPKERFSAEFPKEGPSILRIQQVVRGDSAAYFCASSPRVEQFFGPGTRLTVL.

This chain links TRBV5-4 with TRBJ2-2; D may be TRBD1 (6 bases). CDR3 length equals 15 residues. Deletions cut 3 bases from V and 6 bases from J, with 15 bases between. From germline, CDR1 is SGHNT and CDR2 YYREEE (reference sequence). The CDR3 DNA sequence: TGTGCCAGCAGCTCCCCAGGGGCGTTGGCCGGGGAGCTGTTTTTT. Residues: CASSSPGALAGELFF.

This chain uses TRBV3-1 (or the pseudogene TRBV3-2) with TRBJ2-1; 7 bases fit TRBD2. Germline CDR1 reads LGHDT; CDR2 reads YNNKEL (reference sequence). The junction had 7 bases not matched to a gene; V was cut back by 3 bases and J by 5 bases. This CDR3 has 15 amino acids. The CDR3 loop is CASSHGTIFHNEQFF. The CDR3 DNA follows: TGTGCCAGCAGCCACGGGACTATCTTTCACAATGAGCAGTTCTTC.

The CDR3 sequence is CASTGFNEQFF. The CDR3 DNA reads as TGCGCCAGCACGGGGTTCAATGAGCAGTTCTTC. The rearrangement joins TRBV10-2 to TRBJ2-1, with D possibly being TRBD2 (5 bases). Germline-derived CDR1 and CDR2 are WSHSY and SAAADI. The CDR3 is 11 residues long. The germline V and J ends were trimmed by 7 bases and 6 bases, with 7 bases remaining between them.

This sequence joins TRBV19 and TRBJ2-1; 7 bases line up with TRBD2. Losses at the gene ends were 3 bases for V and 5 bases for J; bases not matched to a gene: 7. Germline V gene lookup returns CDR1 LNHDA and CDR2 SQIVND (reference sequence). The CDR3 runs 15 residues. The chain's CDR3 is CASSMWGGTNNEQFF. CDR3 bases: TGTGCCAGTAGTATGTGGGGGGGTACTAACAATGAGCAGTTCTTC.

The rearrangement joins TRBV2 to TRBJ2-6; a possible D gene is TRBD1 (5 bases). V was shortened by 7 bases and J by 0 bases, with 13 bases between the two germline ends. Germline assignment: CDR1 SNHLY and CDR2 FYNNEI. The CDR3 has 16 residues. The CDR3 is CASNPRGFSGANVLTF. The CDR3, as DNA: TGTGCCAGCAATCCAAGGGGCTTCTCTGGGGCCAACGTCCTGACTTTC.

This sequence joins TRBV4-1 and TRBJ2-7; 7 bases map to TRBD2. Trimming removed 8 bases from V and 4 bases from J; junction bases left unmatched: 14. Germline V gene sequence: CDR1 MGHRA, CDR2 YSYEKL. CDR3 length: 15 amino acids. The CDR3 is CASHKTGGGSYEQYF. In nucleotides, the CDR3 is TGCGCCAGCCACAAGACGGGCGGGGGTAGTTACGAGCAGTACTTC.

This chain connects TRBV6-5 to TRBJ1-1; 9 bases line up with TRBD1. The germline V gene has CDR1 MNHEY and CDR2 SVGAGI. The CDR3 has 13 residues. Trimming at V came to 4 bases and at J to 9 bases, leaving 6 bases not matched to a gene. CDR3 coding DNA: TGTGCCAGCAGTTTGGGACAGGGAGTCCAAGCTTTCTTT. Protein sequence: CASSLGQGVQAFF.

The CDR3 loop is CASSQGNLNQPQHF. For the CDR3, the DNA is TGTGCCAGCAGCCAAGGTAATTTGAATCAGCCCCAGCATTTT. This chain uses TRBV3-1 (or the pseudogene TRBV3-2) with TRBJ1-5; D gene unclear. This CDR3 is 14 amino acids long. Trimming stripped 1 base from V and 4 bases from J, with 8 bases between. Per germline, CDR1 LGHDT and CDR2 YNNKEL (reference sequence).

The chain has TRBV20-1 and TRBJ1-2; D is ambiguous. Per the germline V gene, CDR1 is DFQATT and CDR2 is SNEGSKA (reference sequence). Trimming took 3 bases from V and 4 from J, leaving 12 bases between them. This CDR3 has 13 residues. CDR3: CSASVPGSYGYTF. The CDR3, as DNA: TGCAGTGCTAGTGTCCCGGGGAGCTATGGCTACACCTTC.

The CDR3 loop is CASSQDPGGSYEQYF. Here the CDR3 DNA reads TGTGCCAGCAGCCAAGATCCAGGGGGGAGCTACGAGCAGTACTTC. J is TRBJ2-7 and V is TRBV3-1 (or the pseudogene TRBV3-2); a weak D match, TRBD1 (7 bases). V lost 0 bases and J 3 bases, leaving 12 bases between the germline ends. The CDR3 has 15 residues. Germline V gives CDR1 LGHDT, CDR2 YNNKEL (reference sequence).

The chain employs TRBV24-1 and TRBJ2-5; TRBD1 agrees at 7 bases. Germline V gene lookup returns CDR1 KGHDR and CDR2 SFDVKD. V was pared by 1 base and J by 1 base, with 5 bases of the junction left unmatched. The CDR3 loop spans 16 amino acids. CDR3 region: CATSDFTTGIQETQYF. The CDR3 DNA reads as TGTGCCACCAGTGATTTTACGACAGGGATCCAAGAGACCCAGTACTTC.

The chain employs TRBV24-1 and TRBJ2-7; 7 bases fit TRBD1. The CDR3 is made up of 15 amino acids. CDR1 and CDR2 (germline): KGHDR, SFDVKD. V lost 5 bases to trimming and J lost 4 bases; unmatched junction nucleotides: 10. CDR3 residues: CATSATATGLYEQYF. CDR3 coding DNA: TGTGCCACCAGTGCCACCGCGACAGGGCTGTACGAGCAGTACTTC.

This clone showed up just a few times. The chain links TRBV5-1 to TRBJ2-3, with D unresolved. Germline V gene data show CDR1 as SGHRS and CDR2 as YFSETQ. CDR3 length equals 14 residues. V was clipped by 0 bases and J by 0 bases, with 5 bases between them. The DNA for the CDR3 is TGCGCCAGCAGCTTGGACAGAAGCACAGATACGCAGTATTTT. Protein sequence: CASSLDRSTDTQYF. Variable domain in full (rest from reference TRBV5-1 and TRBJ2-3): KAGVTQTPRYLIKTRGQQVTLSCSPISGHRSVSWYQQTPGQGLQFLFEYFSETQRNKGNFPGRFSGRQFSNSRSEMNVSTLELGDSALYLCASSLDRSTDTQYFGPGTRLTVL.

This chain connects TRBV4-2 to TRBJ1-4; tentatively, D is TRBD1 (5 bases). V gave up 2 bases and J gave up 5 bases, with 12 bases separating them. Germline lookup yields CDR1 LGHNA and CDR2 YNFKEQ. The CDR3 contains 15 residues. For the CDR3, the DNA is TGTGCCAGCAGCCAACAGGAAGGGGCAAATGAAAAACTGTTTTTT. Its translation is CASSQQEGANEKLFF.

The J gene is TRBJ2-5, the V gene TRBV24-1, with TRBD1 as a possible D gene (6 bases). Between the trimmed V and J ends, which lost 5 bases and 2 bases, there was a span of 14 bases. Germline-derived CDR1 and CDR2 are KGHDR and SFDVKD. This CDR3 region has 15 residues. The CDR3 nucleotides read TGTGCCACCAGTGCCGCCCTAGGACAGCAAGAGACCCAGTACTTC. Translated, it gives CATSAALGQQETQYF.

The rearrangement uses TRBV5-4 and TRBJ2-7, with 8 positions matching TRBD1. The CDR3 length is 15 residues. The V and J ends lost 5 bases and 3 bases, in that order; junction bases with no gene match: 10. The V gene's germline CDR1 is SGHNT and CDR2 YYREEE (reference sequence). The CDR3 protein is CASSRATGGDYEQYF. The CDR3 DNA reads as TGTGCCAGCAGTCGGGCAACAGGGGGTGACTACGAGCAGTACTTC.

V gene TRBV7-3 combines with J gene TRBJ1-6; 10 positions agree with TRBD1. Unmatched junction bases numbered 8, after V lost 5 bases and J lost 10 bases. CDR1 and CDR2 (germline): SGHTA, FQGTGA. This CDR3 region has 15 residues. CDR3 sequence (DNA): TGTGCCAGCAGCCCCTCCGGGACAGGGGCATCACCCCTCCACTTT. It translates to CASSPSGTGASPLHF.

The chain uses TRBV6-5 and TRBJ1-2; 7 bases agree with TRBD1. This CDR3 spans 13 amino acids. Trimming took 4 bases from V and 4 from J; bases not matched to a gene: 3. Germline CDR1 MNHEY, CDR2 SVGAGI. CDR3 amino acids: CASSSTGIYGYTF. The CDR3, as DNA: TGTGCCAGCAGTTCGACAGGGATCTATGGCTACACCTTC.

The V call is TRBV28, the J call TRBJ1-1; D ambiguous. Germline V gives CDR1 MDHEN, CDR2 SYDVKM. The CDR3 length is 11 residues. Deletions cut 8 bases from V and 3 bases from J, with 7 bases between. CDR3 residues: CASEADTEAFF. The CDR3 coding sequence is TGTGCCAGCGAGGCGGACACTGAAGCTTTCTTT.

In this sample, this clone turned up once. V usage is TRBV24-1 and J usage is TRBJ2-1; 8 positions agree with TRBD2. The CDR3 covers 16 residues. V shed 7 bases and J 6 bases; nucleotides not matched to a gene: 13. The germline V gene has CDR1 KGHDR and CDR2 SFDVKD. The CDR3 bases are TGTGCCACCAGCGTTGCGAGCGGGGGCCGATTCAATGAGCAGTTCTTC. It specifies CATSVASGGRFNEQFF.

This clone was counted a few times. The chain joins TRBV9 to TRBJ2-2; weak D call: TRBD1 (5 bases). V was cut by 0 bases and J by 2 bases, with 5 bases left in between. The CDR3 has 14 amino acids. CDR1 SGDLS and CDR2 YYNGEE come from the germline V gene. The CDR3 here is CASSVGTNTGELFF. The CDR3 DNA reads as TGTGCCAGCAGCGTAGGGACAAACACCGGGGAGCTGTTTTTT.

This clone was counted between two and nine times. The rearrangement joins TRBV12-3 or TRBV12-4 to TRBJ2-7; no reliable D call. With 3 bases removed from V and 3 bases from J, the gap between germline ends came to 9 bases. The CDR3 has 13 amino acids. This chain's CDR3 is CASSLWQNYEQYF. CDR3 DNA sequence: TGTGCCAGCAGTTTGTGGCAGAACTACGAGCAGTACTTC.